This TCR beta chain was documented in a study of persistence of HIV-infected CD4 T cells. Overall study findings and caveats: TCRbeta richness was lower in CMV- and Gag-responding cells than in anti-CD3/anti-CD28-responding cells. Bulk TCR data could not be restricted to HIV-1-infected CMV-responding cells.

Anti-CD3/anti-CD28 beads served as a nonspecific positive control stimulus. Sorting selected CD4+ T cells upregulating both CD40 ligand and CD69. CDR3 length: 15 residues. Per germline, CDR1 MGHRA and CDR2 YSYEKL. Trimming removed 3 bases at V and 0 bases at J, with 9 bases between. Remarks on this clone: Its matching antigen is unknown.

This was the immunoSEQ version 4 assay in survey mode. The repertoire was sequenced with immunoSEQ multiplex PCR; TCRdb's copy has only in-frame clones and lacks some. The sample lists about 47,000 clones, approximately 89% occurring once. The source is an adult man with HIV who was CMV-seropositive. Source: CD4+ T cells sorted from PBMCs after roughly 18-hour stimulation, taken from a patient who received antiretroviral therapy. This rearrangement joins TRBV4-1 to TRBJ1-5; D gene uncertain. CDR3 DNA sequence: TGCGCCAGCAGCCACCCGGGCGGTAGCAATCAGCCCCAGCATTTT. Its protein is CASSHPGGSNQPQHF.